These T cell receptor beta chains were read from a single sample in a study of graft-versus-host responses after intestinal transplantation. TCRdb's copy holds only in-frame clones and misses some; the assay was immunoSEQ multiplex PCR. Altogether more than 80,000 clones are present, 75% to 90% being singletons, with the ten largest covering about 15%. These TCRs' antigens remain unknown. The specimen comprised unstimulated CD8+ T cells sorted from spleen or lymph node cells, sampled before intestinal transplant. The receptors were gathered from a human donor who received an intestinal transplant. CDR3s include the opening cysteine and the closing phenylalanine or tryptophan. Fields, in order: CDR3 protein, clone size, V gene, J gene. The size of a clone is reported for some rows only, either as once, few or many, or as a class for expanded clones.

CASSLSGVAAETGNTIYF	.	TRBV11-2	TRBJ1-3
CASSIPPGTGPRWGYTF	.	TRBV7-9	TRBJ1-2
CASSVGTGVSYEQYF	.	TRBV9	TRBJ2-7
CASSEGAEQYF	.	TRBV2	TRBJ2-7
CASSALAAEQYF	.	TRBV6-1	TRBJ2-7
CASSPGIGSYEQYF	.	TRBV5-1	TRBJ2-7
CASSEWEDSGNTIYF	.	TRBV2	TRBJ1-3
CASSWGREQYEQYF	few	TRBV2	TRBJ2-7
CASSLDSGSYEQYF	.	TRBV7-2	TRBJ2-7
CASSKVGRREPQHF	.	TRBV21-1	TRBJ1-5
CASSLSRGISYEQYF	.	TRBV27	TRBJ2-7
CASSIGEGSEEQYF	.	TRBV19	TRBJ2-5
CASSQVTGGNQPQHF	.	TRBV4-2	TRBJ1-5
CASSLGNSYEQYF	.	TRBV7-9	TRBJ2-7
CASSGTSGVDTQYF	.	TRBV6-1	TRBJ2-3
CASAGTNTGELFF	.	TRBV7-3	TRBJ2-2
CAISVRASYEQYF	.	TRBV10-3	TRBJ2-7
CASMGQGADNWGDEQFF	few	TRBV28	TRBJ2-1
CASSVDTEAFF	.	TRBV7-2	TRBJ1-1
CASSEGAGHEQFF	.	TRBV10-1	TRBJ2-1
CASSSPVAASTDTQYF	.	TRBV27	TRBJ2-3
CASSQDRRGGRRSEQFF	.	TRBV4-1	TRBJ2-1
CASSLGASSYNEQFF	few	TRBV5-6	TRBJ2-1
CASSYSGSSYEQYF	once	TRBV5-4	TRBJ2-7
CASSELWGEEDEQFF	once	TRBV2	TRBJ2-1
CASSYPGTGANEKLFF	once	TRBV6-7	TRBJ1-4
CASSGLAAETQYF	.	TRBV6-5	TRBJ2-5
CATSRFAATSGDTDTQYF	.	TRBV15	TRBJ2-3
CASSQERWGREAYNEQFF	.	TRBV4-1	TRBJ2-1
CASTGLADYEQYF	.	TRBV28	TRBJ2-7
CASSLAGNNEQFF	.	TRBV5-6	TRBJ2-1
CASSGDRAYGYTF	.	TRBV25-1	TRBJ1-2
CASSLLGWGDEQFF	few	TRBV27	TRBJ2-1
CASSLMAEETQYF	.	TRBV11-2	TRBJ2-5
CASSLVERRTDTQYF	.	TRBV7-2	TRBJ2-3
CASSYGSYEQYF	once	TRBV5-4	TRBJ2-7
CASSLGAGRDWADTQYF	.	TRBV5-1	TRBJ2-3
CAWEGWGLNYGYTF	.	TRBV30	TRBJ1-2
CASSETLVGTGPSLYNEQFF	.	TRBV2	TRBJ2-1
CASSLAQGDEQYF	.	TRBV7-6	TRBJ2-7
CASSYEGSYGYTF	.	TRBV6-5	TRBJ1-2
CASSERVGNSVFGGYTF	few	TRBV10-2	TRBJ1-2
CASSPLNTEAFF	.	TRBV14	TRBJ1-1
CASSPGLAGGTETQYF	.	TRBV10-1	TRBJ2-5
CASSQDGGSNTGELFF	.	TRBV4-1	TRBJ2-2
CASSAPGEDKNIQYF	.	TRBV28	TRBJ2-4
CASSFGLAGTGELFF	.	TRBV27	TRBJ2-2
CASSQVALAGGMSGETQYF	.	TRBV4-2	TRBJ2-5
CASSAGTSGSGDTQYF	.	TRBV2	TRBJ2-3
CASSLEGIFSLAYEQYF	.	TRBV7-6	TRBJ2-7
CASSLGISGNEQFF	.	TRBV13	TRBJ2-1
CASSLSRGTDTQYF	.	TRBV28	TRBJ2-3
CASTVGTSGANVLTF	.	TRBV28	TRBJ2-6